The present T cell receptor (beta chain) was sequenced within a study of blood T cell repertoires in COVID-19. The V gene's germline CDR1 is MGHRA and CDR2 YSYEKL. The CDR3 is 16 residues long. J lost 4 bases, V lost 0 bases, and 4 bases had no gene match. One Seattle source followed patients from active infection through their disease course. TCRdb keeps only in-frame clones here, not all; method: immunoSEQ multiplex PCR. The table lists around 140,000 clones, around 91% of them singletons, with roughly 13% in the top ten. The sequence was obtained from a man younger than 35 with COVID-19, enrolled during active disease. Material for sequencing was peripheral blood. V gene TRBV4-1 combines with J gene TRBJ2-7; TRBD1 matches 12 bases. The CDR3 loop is CASSQEGDRGLYEQYF. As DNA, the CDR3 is TGCGCCAGCAGCCAAGAAGGGGACAGGGGGCTGTACGAGCAGTACTTC.